Here is one TCR beta chain with its context. Its antigen is undetermined. Being one base from a much bigger clone, this may be a read error. These data come from a study of blood T cells in healthy people across ages. The CDR3 consists of 15 residues. Germline V CDR1 and CDR2: MGHRA, YSYEKL. Per-sample yields of isolated PBMCs were at least 6.5 million. Through a sample-barcoded 5' primer and a J-beta primer mix, a second PCR was run for roughly 7 to 11 cycles. With 12 random nucleotides, a template-switch adaptor tagged each individual cDNA molecule. TCRdb re-analysed the 5' RACE reads in MiXCR, keeping a single row per CDR3 protein. The sample includes fewer than 900,000 distinct CDR3 sequences, 35% to 45% of them seen just once. General observations from the study: Whereas aged donors had fewer naive CD4+ cells, long-lived donors had more of them and higher diversity.

Sample: blood. The TCR comes from a woman aged 60-75 years in good health. J is TRBJ2-5 and V is TRBV4-1; 7 nucleotides match TRBD2. The closer fit of TRBJ2-7 to the DNA end suggests the J call may be wrong. DNA of the CDR3: TGCGCCAGCGGCCAAGCGGGACTCACGGAATACGAGCAGTACTTC. This codes for CASGQAGLTEYEQYF.